This T cell receptor beta chain is from a study of shared clonotypes between healthy human individuals. Naive CD8 cells comprised CD45RO-negative, CCR7-positively selected cells, excluding terminally differentiated effector memory CD45RA+ cells. Germline V lookup: CDR1 MNHEY, CDR2 SMNVEV (reference sequence). The CDR3 spans 14 residues. In the original processing: For the immunoSEQ data, sequences were junction-only without quality scores, so filtering differed. TCRdb's table, derived via immunoSEQ multiplex PCR, lists solely in-frame clones and lacks some. Clone size and V and J calls were adopted from that table, with D and trimming inferred from the DNA. The table has 1.5 million to 2.5 million clones, about 95% seen once; the top ten hold under 1.5%. On this clone: The junction departs from the called germline gene at one end, perhaps through a read error.

The chain employs TRBV27 and TRBJ2-2; D might be TRBD2 (6 bases). Sequences were obtained from naive CD8+ T cells sorted from blood. This sequence was found in a man aged 18 to 35 in good health. The CDR3 DNA is TGTGCCACCAGTATGGGACTCCGAACCGGGGAGCTGTTTTTT. Translation: CATSMGLRTGELFF.